The 20 T cell receptor beta chains below were found in one sample sequenced in a study of vaccination and CD4 T cells after COVID-19. Their antigen targets remain unknown. The time point was: late sampling 161 to 241 days after vaccination in a few convalescent patients. Treatment indicated: approximately 11-day PBMC culture with coronavirus spike peptide pools or control peptides (ViraFEST assay). Cultured CD4+ T-cell DNA underwent Oncomine TCR Beta short-read sequencing. TCRdb reprocessed the PCR reads via MiXCR and lists one record per CDR3 protein. The table has about 20,000 distinct CDR3 sequences, around a third seen once. This specimen consisted of CD4+ T cells from blood, cultured in vitro, obtained about 7 months after SARS-CoV-2 vaccination. These receptor sequences come from a human donor who had recovered from COVID-19.

This clonotype was seen a handful of times. The V and J genes are TRBV7-6 and TRBJ2-7; D unclear. Trimming stripped 1 base from V and 3 bases from J, with 10 bases between. Per germline, CDR1 SGHVS and CDR2 FNYEAQ. The CDR3 is made up of 14 amino acids. The CDR3 sequence is CASSLDRYSYEQYF. In DNA, the CDR3 is TGTGCCAGCAGCTTAGATAGGTACAGCTACGAGCAGTACTTC.

The chain combines TRBV7-9 with TRBJ2-7, with 8 bases matching TRBD2. Germline V gives CDR1 SEHNR, CDR2 FQNEAQ (reference sequence). The CDR3 runs to 16 residues. J was trimmed by 6 bases and V by 5 bases; bases with no gene match: 15. The CDR3 DNA reads as TGTGCCAGCAGCCAATTTCGGAGCGGGGGTTCTATCGAGCAGTACTTC. It translates to CASSQFRSGGSIEQYF.

This clonotype was detected a few times. This chain connects TRBV20-1 to TRBJ2-7; D ambiguous. V lost 6 bases, J lost 2 bases, and 14 bases lay in between. Germline V gene data show CDR1 as DFQATT and CDR2 as SNEGSKA (reference sequence). This CDR3 is built from 13 residues. The CDR3 loop is CSADRVGAYEQYF. The CDR3 bases are TGCAGTGCGGACCGGGTTGGAGCCTACGAGCAGTACTTC.

This clonotype appeared a single time. The chain links TRBV20-1 to TRBJ2-7; tentatively, D is TRBD2 (6 bases). The V gene lost 3 bases and the J gene lost 6 bases, with 24 bases spanning the gap. Germline CDR1 DFQATT, CDR2 SNEGSKA (reference sequence). The length of the CDR3 is 16 residues. This CDR3 is CSASVRGGTGSSEQYF. CDR3 DNA: TGCAGTGCTAGCGTTCGGGGCGGGACGGGGTCGTCCGAGCAGTACTTC.

The chain recombines TRBV29-1 with TRBJ2-5, with 9 nucleotides matching TRBD1. Trimming cost V 1 base and J 2 bases; bases outside gene matches: 8. The CDR3 extends over 16 amino acids. The germline V gene has CDR1 SQVTM and CDR2 ANQGSEA. CDR3 in DNA: TGCAGCGTTGAAGCCCTCAACAGGGGGCGACAAGAGACCCAGTACTTC. Translation gives CSVEALNRGRQETQYF.

This clonotype has more than one count but fewer than ten. The chain is built from TRBV20-1 and TRBJ2-3; D gene unclear. Trimming stripped 3 bases from V and 5 bases from J, with 15 bases between. Germline V CDR1 and CDR2: DFQATT, SNEGSKA (reference sequence). This CDR3 spans 14 amino acids. DNA for the CDR3: TGCAGTGCTAGCGGCGGAAAAATCAGAGATACGCAGTATTTT. The encoded protein is CSASGGKIRDTQYF.

The chain joins TRBV7-9 to TRBJ2-5; perhaps TRBD1 as D (6 bases). V dropped 5 bases and J dropped 4 bases, with 17 bases sitting between them. This CDR3 is built from 15 residues. Germline loops: CDR1 SEHNR, CDR2 FQNEAQ (reference sequence). This CDR3 reads CASSPPGQGTETQYF. The CDR3 nucleotides are TGTGCCAGCAGCCCCCCCGGCCAGGGGACAGAGACCCAGTACTTC.

V and J are TRBV7-8 and TRBJ1-5, with D tentatively TRBD1 (5 bases). Germline assignment: CDR1 SGHVS and CDR2 FQNEAQ. With 2 bases removed from V and 4 bases from J, the gap between germline ends came to 15 bases. The CDR3 has 16 amino acids. The CDR3 bases are TGTGCCAGCAGCTTAAGATTTGGAAGGGGTAATCAGCCCCAGCATTTT. Its protein is CASSLRFGRGNQPQHF.

The chain joins TRBV6-1 to TRBJ2-6; D is possibly TRBD2 (7 bases). Germline V lookup: CDR1 MNHNS, CDR2 SASEGT. The length of the CDR3 is 15 residues. With 5 bases removed from V and 2 bases from J, the gap between germline ends came to 10 bases. As DNA, the CDR3 is TGTGCCAGCAGTCGAGGGGGGGCTGGGGCCAACGTCCTGACTTTC. Translating it yields CASSRGGAGANVLTF.

The chain employs TRBV6-1 and TRBJ2-1; the match to TRBD2 covers 8 bases. Unmatched junction bases numbered 7, after V lost 5 bases and J lost 4 bases. Germline V gene data show CDR1 as MNHNS and CDR2 as SASEGT. The CDR3 has 15 residues. The CDR3 protein is CASSRTSSSYNEQFF. CDR3 coding DNA: TGTGCCAGCAGTCGGACTAGCAGTAGTTACAATGAGCAGTTCTTC.

This chain links TRBV7-3 with TRBJ2-1; possible D gene TRBD2, 5 bases. Trimming cost V 5 bases and J 8 bases, with 19 bases left between them. The CDR3 sequence is 15 residues long. Germline loops: CDR1 SGHTA, CDR2 FQGTGA. The CDR3 DNA reads TGTGCCAGCAGCGCCCTGGGAGCTAGCTATTATGAGCAGTTCTTC. As protein: CASSALGASYYEQFF.

This clonotype was seen only a few times. The CDR3 spells CASSQLPGQGHYGYTF. CDR3 DNA sequence: TGCGCCAGCAGTCAACTTCCGGGACAGGGACACTATGGCTACACCTTC. The chain has TRBV23-1 and TRBJ1-2, with TRBD1 matching over 9 bases. TRBV23-1 is assigned to the ORF class and has an uncertain function. The CDR3 is 16 residues long. V shed 2 bases and J 3 bases; nucleotides not matched to a gene: 7.

The chain uses TRBV7-2 and TRBJ1-5; D gene uncertain. Trimming took off 6 bases at V and 0 bases at J, with 15 bases between the two ends. The CDR3 is 16 residues long. Germline-derived CDR1 and CDR2 are SGHTA and FQGNSA. The CDR3 loop reads CASSQAGWYSNQPQHF. CDR3 coding DNA: TGTGCCAGCAGTCAGGCGGGCTGGTATAGCAATCAGCCCCAGCATTTT.

The V gene is TRBV20-1, the J gene TRBJ2-7; D call uncertain. This CDR3 is built from 13 residues. V lost 4 bases, J lost 0 bases, and 10 bases lay in between. Germline loops: CDR1 DFQATT, CDR2 SNEGSKA (reference sequence). The CDR3 DNA sequence: TGCAGTGCTAACTCCGGAAGCTCCTACGAGCAGTACTTC. Translating it yields CSANSGSSYEQYF.

V and J are TRBV18 and TRBJ2-1; D is undetermined. Trimming removed 3 bases at V and 5 bases at J, with 8 bases between. There are 13 residues in the CDR3. The germline V gene has CDR1 KGHSH and CDR2 LQKENI. This chain's CDR3 is CASSPLMDNEQFF. In nucleotides, the CDR3 is TGTGCCAGCTCACCTCTGATGGACAATGAGCAGTTCTTC. The whole variable domain, remainder taken from reference TRBV18 and TRBJ2-1, is NAGVMQNPRHLVRRRGQEARLRCSPMKGHSHVYWYRQLPEEGLKFMVYLQKENIIDESGMPKERFSAEFPKEGPSILRIQQVVRGDSAAYFCASSPLMDNEQFFGPGTRLTVL.

V is TRBV10-3 and J is TRBJ2-3; D could derive from TRBD1 or TRBD2 (5 bases each). Trimming removed 7 bases at V and 5 bases at J, with 19 bases between. CDR1 and CDR2 (germline): ENHRY, SYGVKD. The CDR3 covers 15 residues. The CDR3 sequence: CAITASGGGRDTQYF. CDR3 DNA: TGTGCCATCACGGCCTCCGGTGGGGGACGAGATACGCAGTATTTT.

The chain joins TRBV27 to TRBJ2-3, with 7 bases lining up with TRBD1. The germline V gene has CDR1 MNHEY and CDR2 SMNVEV (reference sequence). V shed 3 bases and J 4 bases; nucleotides not matched to a gene: 1. The CDR3 length is 13 residues. The CDR3 is CASSFQGADTQYF. The CDR3 nucleotides are TGTGCCAGCAGTTTCCAGGGGGCAGATACGCAGTATTTT.

The chain has TRBV11-1 and TRBJ2-5; unclear D gene. CDR3 length: 14 residues. Germline lookup yields CDR1 SGHAT and CDR2 FQDESV (reference sequence). V was clipped by 1 base and J by 2 bases, with 8 bases between them. CDR3: CASSLGGKQETQYF. In DNA form, the CDR3 reads TGTGCCAGCAGCTTAGGTGGGAAACAAGAGACCCAGTACTTC.

This clonotype was detected a few times. The chain joins TRBV28 to TRBJ1-2; 8 bases fit TRBD1. J lost 4 bases, V lost 3 bases, and 7 bases had no gene match. The CDR3 consists of 15 residues. Germline V gives CDR1 MDHEN, CDR2 SYDVKM. CDR3 loop: CASSFSQGAIYGYTF. Here the CDR3 DNA reads TGTGCCAGCAGTTTCTCCCAGGGGGCTATCTATGGCTACACCTTC.

The rearrangement links TRBV2 to TRBJ2-4, with TRBD2 identical over 11 bases. This CDR3 is 14 amino acids long. V lost 6 bases and J lost 15; bases outside the gene matches: 13. The germline V gene encodes CDR1 SNHLY and CDR2 FYNNEI. The chain's CDR3 is CASSLAGGLPGGYF. The CDR3 nucleotides are TGTGCCAGCAGCCTAGCGGGAGGCCTCCCGGGTGGGTACTTC.